This section outlines one TCR beta chain sequence together with its context. Antigen unknown. The sample originates from a study of T cell responses to AZD1222 COVID-19 vaccine. Clones were sequenced by immunoSEQ multiplex PCR, and TCRdb holds only the in-frame ones, with some missing. The sample includes about 88,000 clones, 90% of them seen just once. Overall study results and limits: Repertoire sampling was restricted to post-peak T cell response timepoints.

Timing groups of about 4 and about 12 weeks for second doses were pooled. The CDR3 length is 15 residues. Per the germline V gene, CDR1 is SGHTA and CDR2 is FQGNSA. With 1 base removed from V and 0 bases from J, the gap between germline ends came to 10 bases. Sequencing used peripheral blood, obtained 28 days after the second AZD1222 dose. The chain employs TRBV7-2 and TRBJ2-7, with D maybe TRBD2 (6 bases). This clonotype was sampled from an adult who received the AZD1222 COVID-19 vaccine. CDR3 amino acids: CASSLGGVDSYEQYF. In DNA form, the CDR3 reads TGTGCCAGCAGCTTAGGGGGGGTTGACTCCTACGAGCAGTACTTC.